This TCR beta chain was sequenced during a study of CD8+ T cells in alopecia areata. Study-wide background: Treated individuals took tofacitinib by mouth, 5 to 10 mg twice daily. The percentage of affected scalp area served as the score of severity for treated patients. Regarding the study as a whole: It was observed that many expanded lesional clones persisted in scalp and blood during tofacitinib. Clonality was higher in lesional than normal scalp, especially in alopecia totalis/universalis.

Treatment in this sample: oral pan-JAK inhibitor, 5-10 mg twice daily. On this clone: Its antigen remains unidentified.

Extracted RNA was reverse transcribed into cDNA, the sequencing template. Using immunoSEQ multiplex PCR, the repertoire was profiled, and TCRdb retains in-frame clones only, with some absent. Seen here are some 150,000 clones, roughly 82% observed once, and the top ten hold 25%. Germline CDR1 SGHDT, CDR2 YYEEEE. This CDR3 spans 14 amino acids. V and J are TRBV5-6 and TRBJ2-5; 10 nucleotides line up with TRBD2. The J call could be wrong; TRBJ2-7 is a better fit for the DNA end. This clonotype was sampled from a human donor with alopecia areata. The sample consisted of CD8+ T cells sorted from blood, taken at week 4, from a patient treated with tofacitinib. CDR3 residues: CASSAGLADYEQYF. The CDR3 DNA reads as TGTGCCAGCAGCGCCGGACTAGCGGACTACGAGCAGTACTTC.